This T cell receptor (beta chain) appears in the sequencing data of a study of blood T cell repertoires in COVID-19. Study at large: Sites across the United States, Italy and Spain contributed samples from acute and convalescent COVID-19. Sample material is recorded as cDNA or gDNA derived from T cells, B-cell-depleted T cells, or PBMCs.

Trimming took off 5 bases at V and 0 bases at J, with 13 bases between the two ends. CDR1 and CDR2 from the germline V gene are SGHNT and YENEEA. This CDR3 is 15 amino acids long. The table came from immunoSEQ multiplex PCR; TCRdb's copy has only in-frame clones and leaves some out. The table lists about 100,000 clones, about 85% of them singletons. The receptor's source is a man in his forties or fifties with active or convalescent COVID-19. This chain joins TRBV11-3 and TRBJ1-1, with TRBD1 as a possible D gene (6 bases). The material sequenced was peripheral blood. CDR3 in amino acids: CASSPPGQMNTEAFF. The CDR3 coding sequence is TGTGCCAGCAGCCCACCGGGACAAATGAACACTGAAGCTTTCTTT.